This TCR beta chain came from a study of cytomegalovirus exposure and HLA in healthy donors. General study findings and limits: Researchers reported in a later analysis that common viral pathogens appeared linked to several top clusters. Specific recognition of CMV antigens was confirmed in vitro for a few chains (all CMV-associated). For TCR beta chains, V- and J-gene trimming was later linked to a missense DCLRE1C variant.

Concerning this clone: Antigen specificity is unknown.

This CDR3 spans 14 amino acids. Trimming at V came to 5 bases and at J to 3 bases, leaving 5 bases not matched to a gene. Per germline, CDR1 SEHNR and CDR2 FQNEAQ (reference sequence). PCR was performed using 60 Vbeta and 13 Jbeta primers. Clones were sequenced by immunoSEQ multiplex PCR, and TCRdb holds only the in-frame ones, with some missing. This sample has about 85,000 clones; around 80% occur once, and the top ten carry about 23%. The V and J genes are TRBV7-9 and TRBJ2-7, with 9 bases fitting TRBD1. The material sequenced was PBMCs. The receptor was derived from a woman aged 50 to 65 in good health and CMV-seropositive. The DNA of the CDR3 is TGTGCCAGCAGCCCCGGGACAGGGTTCTACGAGCAGTACTTC. Its protein is CASSPGTGFYEQYF.